This T cell receptor beta chain stems from a study of CXCR3-negative and CXCR3-positive naive CD8 T cells. Overall study results and limits: For memory CD8+ cells diversity was much lower, but both naive subsets had comparably high diversity. Similar TRBV-TRBJ usage was seen in naive cells (both CXCR3-negative and CXCR3-positive), but memory cells differed. Naive subsets expressed similar surface CD5; TRB CDR3 features served to infer TCR strength.

The CDR3 is made up of 16 amino acids. Germline assignment: CDR1 SGHVS and CDR2 FQNEAQ. As to this clonotype: What it binds is unknown.

TRB cDNA libraries were made by UMI-labeled 5' RACE. TCRdb re-called the 5' RACE reads; every CDR3 protein appears as one record, without DNA. The repertoire table contains approximately 20,000 distinct CDR3 sequences. The clonotype comes from a human donor in good health. Some clones in this sample may be carry-over from other donors' samples. V and J are TRBV7-8 and TRBJ1-2; TCRdb picks TRBD1, but there is no DNA to check that call. Sample: memory CD8+ T cells from blood. The CDR3 loop reads CASSLSGTGGGYGYTF. Full variable domain (remainder filled in from reference TRBV7-8 and TRBJ1-2): GAGVSQSPRYKVAKRGQDVALRCDPISGHVSLFWYQQALGQGPEFLTYFQNEAQLDKSGLPSDRFFAERPEGSVSTLKIQRTQQEDSAVYLCASSLSGTGGGYGYTFGSGTRLTVV.